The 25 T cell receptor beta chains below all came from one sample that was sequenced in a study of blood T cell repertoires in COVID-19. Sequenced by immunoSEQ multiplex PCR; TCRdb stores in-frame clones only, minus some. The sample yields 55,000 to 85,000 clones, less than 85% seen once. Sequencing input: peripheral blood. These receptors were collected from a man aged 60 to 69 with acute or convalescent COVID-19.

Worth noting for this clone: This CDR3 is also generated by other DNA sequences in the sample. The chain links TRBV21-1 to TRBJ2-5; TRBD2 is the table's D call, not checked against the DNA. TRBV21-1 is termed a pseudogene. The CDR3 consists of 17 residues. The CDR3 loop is CASSNIKLSTYQETQYF. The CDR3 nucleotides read TGTGCCAGCAGCAATATTAAGCTGTCTACGTACCAAGAGACCCAGTACTTC.

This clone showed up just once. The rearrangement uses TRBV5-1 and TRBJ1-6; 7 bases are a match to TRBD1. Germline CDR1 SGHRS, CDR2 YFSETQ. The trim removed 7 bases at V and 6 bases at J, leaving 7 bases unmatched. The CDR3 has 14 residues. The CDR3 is CASQGTVLNSPLHF. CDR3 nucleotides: TGCGCCAGCCAGGGGACAGTACTTAATTCACCCCTCCACTTT.

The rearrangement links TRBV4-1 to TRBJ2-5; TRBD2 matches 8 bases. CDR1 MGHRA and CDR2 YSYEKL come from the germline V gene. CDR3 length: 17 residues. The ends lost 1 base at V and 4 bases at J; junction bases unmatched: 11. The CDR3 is CASSQVPLAGGGETQYF. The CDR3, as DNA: TGCGCCAGCAGCCAAGTGCCCCTAGCGGGTGGTGGAGAGACCCAGTACTTC.

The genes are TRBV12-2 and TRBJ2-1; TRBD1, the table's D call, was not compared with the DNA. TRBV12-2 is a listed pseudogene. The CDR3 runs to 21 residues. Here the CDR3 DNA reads TGTGCAAGTCGCTTAGCTGGAGGTAGTTGGACAGGAGGATGGATGTACAATGAGCAGTTCTTC. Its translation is CASRLAGGSWTGGWMYNEQFF.

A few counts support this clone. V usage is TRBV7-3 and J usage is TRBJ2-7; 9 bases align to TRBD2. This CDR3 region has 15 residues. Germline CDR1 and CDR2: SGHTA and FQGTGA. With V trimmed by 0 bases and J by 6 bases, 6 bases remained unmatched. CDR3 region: CASSLTEQTSGEQYV. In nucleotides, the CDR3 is TGTGCCAGCAGCTTAACGGAGCAGACTAGCGGCGAGCAGTACGTC.

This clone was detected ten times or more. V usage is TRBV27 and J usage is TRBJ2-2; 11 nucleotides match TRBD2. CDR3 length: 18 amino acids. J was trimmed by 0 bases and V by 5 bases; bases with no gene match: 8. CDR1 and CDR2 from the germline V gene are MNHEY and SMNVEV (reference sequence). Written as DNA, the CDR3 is TGTGCCAGCAGTCCATGGGTAGCGGGGGGGCCGAACACCGGGGAGCTGTTTTTT. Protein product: CASSPWVAGGPNTGELFF.

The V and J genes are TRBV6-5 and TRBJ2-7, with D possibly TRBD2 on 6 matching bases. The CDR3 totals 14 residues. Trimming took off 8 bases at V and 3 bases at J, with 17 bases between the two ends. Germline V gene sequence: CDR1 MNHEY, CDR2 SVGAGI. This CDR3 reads CASRLRDGGYEQYF. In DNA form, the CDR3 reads TGTGCCAGCCGACTACGGGACGGGGGCTACGAGCAGTACTTC.

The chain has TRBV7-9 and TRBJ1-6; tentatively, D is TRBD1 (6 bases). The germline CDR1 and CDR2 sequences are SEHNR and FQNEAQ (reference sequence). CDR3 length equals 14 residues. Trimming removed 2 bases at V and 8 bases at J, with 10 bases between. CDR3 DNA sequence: TGTGCCAGCAGCTTATCAGGGGAAGATTCACCCCTCCACTTT. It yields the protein CASSLSGEDSPLHF. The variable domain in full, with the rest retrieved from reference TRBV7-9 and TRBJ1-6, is DTGVSQNPRHKITKRGQNVTFRCDPISEHNRLYWYRQTLGQGPEFLTYFQNEAQLEKSRLLSDRFSAERPKGSFSTLEIQRTEQGDSAMYLCASSLSGEDSPLHFGNGTRLTVT.

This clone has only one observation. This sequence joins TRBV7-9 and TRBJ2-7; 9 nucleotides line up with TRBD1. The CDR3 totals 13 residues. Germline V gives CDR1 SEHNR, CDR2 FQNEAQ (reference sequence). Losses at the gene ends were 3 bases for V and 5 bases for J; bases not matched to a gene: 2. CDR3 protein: CASSLGQGDEQYV. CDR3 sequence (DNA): TGTGCCAGCAGCTTGGGACAGGGTGACGAGCAGTACGTC.

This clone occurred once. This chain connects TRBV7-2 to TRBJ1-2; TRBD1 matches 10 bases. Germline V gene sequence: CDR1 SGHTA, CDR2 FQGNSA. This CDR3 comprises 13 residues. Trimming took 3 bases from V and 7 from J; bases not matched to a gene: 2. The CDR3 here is CASSLDRGGGYTF. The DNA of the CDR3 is TGTGCCAGCAGCTTGGACAGGGGGGGTGGCTACACCTTC.

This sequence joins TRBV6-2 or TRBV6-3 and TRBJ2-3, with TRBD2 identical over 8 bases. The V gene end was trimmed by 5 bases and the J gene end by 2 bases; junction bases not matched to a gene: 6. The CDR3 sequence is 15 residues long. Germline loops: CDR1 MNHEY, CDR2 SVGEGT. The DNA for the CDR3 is TGTGCCAGCAGTGATCGCGGGGGGAACACAGATACGCAGTATTTT. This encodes CASSDRGGNTDTQYF.

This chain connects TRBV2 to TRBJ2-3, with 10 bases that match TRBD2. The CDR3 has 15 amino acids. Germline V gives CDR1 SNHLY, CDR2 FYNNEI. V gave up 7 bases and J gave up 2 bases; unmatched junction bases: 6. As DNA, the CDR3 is TGTGCCAGCACGGCTAGCGGGGGTTACACAGATACGCAGTATTTT. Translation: CASTASGGYTDTQYF.

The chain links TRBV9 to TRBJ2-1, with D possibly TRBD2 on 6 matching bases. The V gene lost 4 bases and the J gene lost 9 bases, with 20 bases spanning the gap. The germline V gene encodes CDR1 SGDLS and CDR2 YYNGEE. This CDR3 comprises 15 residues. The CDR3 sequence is CASSSRLAEGSEQFF. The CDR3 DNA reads TGTGCCAGCAGCTCCAGGCTGGCGGAGGGGAGTGAGCAGTTCTTC.

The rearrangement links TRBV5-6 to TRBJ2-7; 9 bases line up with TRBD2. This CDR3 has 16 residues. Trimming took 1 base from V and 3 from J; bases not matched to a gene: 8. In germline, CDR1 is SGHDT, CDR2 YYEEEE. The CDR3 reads CASSLQAGGNLYEQYV. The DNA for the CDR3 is TGTGCCAGCAGCTTGCAAGCGGGGGGCAACCTCTACGAGCAGTACGTC.

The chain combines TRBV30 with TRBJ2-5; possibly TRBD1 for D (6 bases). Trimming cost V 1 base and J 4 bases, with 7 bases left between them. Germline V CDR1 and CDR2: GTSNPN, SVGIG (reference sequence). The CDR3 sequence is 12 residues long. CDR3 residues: CAWSEGGETQYF. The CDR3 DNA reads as TGTGCCTGGAGTGAAGGGGGAGAGACCCAGTACTTC. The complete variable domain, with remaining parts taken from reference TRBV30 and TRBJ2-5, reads SQTIHQWPATLVQPVGSPLSLECTVEGTSNPNLYWYRQAAGRGLQLLFYSVGIGQISSEVPQNLSASRPQDRQFILSSKKLLLSDSGFYLCAWSEGGETQYFGPGTRLLVL.

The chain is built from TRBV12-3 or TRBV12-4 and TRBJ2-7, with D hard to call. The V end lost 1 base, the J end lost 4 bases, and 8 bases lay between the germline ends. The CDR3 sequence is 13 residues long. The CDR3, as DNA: TGTGCCAGCAGTTTAGGGTTGACTTACGAGCAGTACTTC. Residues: CASSLGLTYEQYF.

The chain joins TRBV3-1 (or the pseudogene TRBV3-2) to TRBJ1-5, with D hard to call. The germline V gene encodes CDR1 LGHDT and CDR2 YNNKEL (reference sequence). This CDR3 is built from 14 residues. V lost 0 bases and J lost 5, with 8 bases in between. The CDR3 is CASSQERFYQPQHF. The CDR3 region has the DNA TGTGCCAGCAGCCAAGAACGGTTCTATCAGCCCCAGCATTTT.

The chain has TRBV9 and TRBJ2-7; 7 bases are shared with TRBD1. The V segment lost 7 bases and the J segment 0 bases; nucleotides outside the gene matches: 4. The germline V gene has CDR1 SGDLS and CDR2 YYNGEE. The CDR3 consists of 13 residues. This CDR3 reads CASSRTGSYEQYF. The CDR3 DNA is TGTGCCAGCTCCCGGACAGGCTCCTACGAGCAGTACTTC.

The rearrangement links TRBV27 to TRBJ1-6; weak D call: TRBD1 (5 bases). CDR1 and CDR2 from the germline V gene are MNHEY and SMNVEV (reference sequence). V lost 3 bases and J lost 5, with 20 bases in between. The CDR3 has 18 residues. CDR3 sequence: CASSFPTGGIGNNSPLHF. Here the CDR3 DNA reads TGTGCCAGCAGTTTCCCCACCGGGGGGATCGGGAATAATTCACCCCTCCACTTT.

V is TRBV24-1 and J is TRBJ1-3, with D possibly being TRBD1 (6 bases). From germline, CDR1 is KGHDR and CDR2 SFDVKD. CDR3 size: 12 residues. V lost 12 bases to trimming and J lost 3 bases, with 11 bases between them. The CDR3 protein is CASKDSGNTIYF. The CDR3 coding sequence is TGTGCCTCCAAGGACAGTGGAAACACCATATATTTT.

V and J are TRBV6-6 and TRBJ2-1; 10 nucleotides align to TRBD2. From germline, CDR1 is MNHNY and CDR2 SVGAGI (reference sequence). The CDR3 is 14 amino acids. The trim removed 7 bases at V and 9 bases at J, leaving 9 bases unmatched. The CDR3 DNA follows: TGTGCCAGCACTCCAGCGGGAGGGGGGGCTGAGCAGTTCTTC. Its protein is CASTPAGGGAEQFF.

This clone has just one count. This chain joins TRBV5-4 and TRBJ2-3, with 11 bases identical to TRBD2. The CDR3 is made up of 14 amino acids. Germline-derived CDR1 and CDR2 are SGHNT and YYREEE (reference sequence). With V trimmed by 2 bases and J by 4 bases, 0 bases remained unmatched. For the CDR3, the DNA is TGTGCCAGCAGCTTACTAGCGGGGGCAGATACGCAGTATTTT. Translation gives CASSLLAGADTQYF.

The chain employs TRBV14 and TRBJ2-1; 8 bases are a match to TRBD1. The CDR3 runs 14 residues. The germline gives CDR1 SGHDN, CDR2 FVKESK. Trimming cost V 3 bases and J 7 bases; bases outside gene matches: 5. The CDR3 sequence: CASSHLTGANEQFF. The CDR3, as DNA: TGTGCCAGCAGCCACCTGACAGGGGCTAATGAGCAGTTCTTC.

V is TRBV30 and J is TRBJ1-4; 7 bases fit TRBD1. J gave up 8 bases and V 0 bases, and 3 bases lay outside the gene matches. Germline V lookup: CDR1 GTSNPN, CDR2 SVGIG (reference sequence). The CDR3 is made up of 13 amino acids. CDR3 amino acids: CAWSVTGAEKLFF. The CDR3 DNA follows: TGTGCCTGGAGTGTTACAGGGGCAGAAAAACTGTTTTTT.

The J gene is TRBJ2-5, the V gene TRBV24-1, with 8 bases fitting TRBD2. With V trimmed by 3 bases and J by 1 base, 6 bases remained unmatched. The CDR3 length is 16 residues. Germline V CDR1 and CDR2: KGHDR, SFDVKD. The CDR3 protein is CATSDAVAGLQETQYF. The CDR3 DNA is TGTGCCACCAGTGATGCGGTAGCGGGACTCCAAGAGACCCAGTACTTC.